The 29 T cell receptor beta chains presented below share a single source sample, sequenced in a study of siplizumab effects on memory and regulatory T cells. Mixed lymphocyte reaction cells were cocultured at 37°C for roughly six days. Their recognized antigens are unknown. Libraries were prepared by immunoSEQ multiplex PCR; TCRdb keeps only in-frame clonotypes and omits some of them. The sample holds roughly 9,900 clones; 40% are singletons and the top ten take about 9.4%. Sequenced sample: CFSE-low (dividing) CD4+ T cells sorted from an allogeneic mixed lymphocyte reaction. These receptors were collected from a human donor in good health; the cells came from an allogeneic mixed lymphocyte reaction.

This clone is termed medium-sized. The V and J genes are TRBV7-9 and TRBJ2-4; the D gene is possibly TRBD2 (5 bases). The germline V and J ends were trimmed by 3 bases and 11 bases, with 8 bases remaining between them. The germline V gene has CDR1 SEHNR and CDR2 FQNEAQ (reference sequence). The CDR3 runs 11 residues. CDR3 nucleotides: TGTGCCAGCAGCTTGGGAGATCTTCAGTACTTC. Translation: CASSLGDLQYF. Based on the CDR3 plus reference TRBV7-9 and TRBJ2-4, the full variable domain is DTGVSQNPRHKITKRGQNVTFRCDPISEHNRLYWYRQTLGQGPEFLTYFQNEAQLEKSRLLSDRFSAERPKGSFSTLEIQRTEQGDSAMYLCASSLGDLQYFGAGTRLSVL.

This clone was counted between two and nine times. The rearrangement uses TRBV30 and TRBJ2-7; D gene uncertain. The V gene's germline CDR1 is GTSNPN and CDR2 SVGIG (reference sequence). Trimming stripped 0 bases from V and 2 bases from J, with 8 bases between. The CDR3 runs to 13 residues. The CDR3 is CAWSVTVTYEQYF. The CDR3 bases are TGTGCCTGGAGTGTAACAGTGACCTACGAGCAGTACTTC.

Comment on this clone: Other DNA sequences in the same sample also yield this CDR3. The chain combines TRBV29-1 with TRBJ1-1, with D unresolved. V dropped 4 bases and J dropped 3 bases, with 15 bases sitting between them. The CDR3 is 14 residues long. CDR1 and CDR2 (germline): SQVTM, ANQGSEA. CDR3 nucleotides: TGCAGCGTTGGCCTGTTGAGGAAGGACACTGAAGCTTTCTTT. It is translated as CSVGLLRKDTEAFF.

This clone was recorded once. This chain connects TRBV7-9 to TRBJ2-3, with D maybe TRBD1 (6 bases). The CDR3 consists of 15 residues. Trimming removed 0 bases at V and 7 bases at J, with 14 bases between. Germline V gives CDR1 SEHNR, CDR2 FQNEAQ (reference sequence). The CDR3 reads CASSLATGQRNTQYF. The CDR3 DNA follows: TGTGCCAGCAGCTTAGCTACAGGGCAAAGAAATACGCAGTATTTT.

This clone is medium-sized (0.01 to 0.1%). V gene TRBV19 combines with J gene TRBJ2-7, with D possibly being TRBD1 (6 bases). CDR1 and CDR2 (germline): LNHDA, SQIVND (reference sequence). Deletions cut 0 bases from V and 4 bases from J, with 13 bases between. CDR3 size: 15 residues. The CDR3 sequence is CASSIDKGVSYEQYF. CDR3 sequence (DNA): TGTGCCAGTAGTATAGATAAGGGGGTGTCTTACGAGCAGTACTTC.

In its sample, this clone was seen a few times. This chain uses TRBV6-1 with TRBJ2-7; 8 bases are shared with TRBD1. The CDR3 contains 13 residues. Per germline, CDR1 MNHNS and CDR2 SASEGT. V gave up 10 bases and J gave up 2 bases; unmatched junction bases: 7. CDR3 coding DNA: TGTGCCATCAGCAAGGGACAGGCCTACGAGCAGTACTTC. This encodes CAISKGQAYEQYF.

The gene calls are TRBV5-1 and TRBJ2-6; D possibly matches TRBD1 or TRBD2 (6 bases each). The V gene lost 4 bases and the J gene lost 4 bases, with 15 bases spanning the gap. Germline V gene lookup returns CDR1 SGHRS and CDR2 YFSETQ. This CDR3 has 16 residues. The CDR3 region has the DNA TGCGCCAGCAGCCCGGGGGCAGGGCCCGGGGCCAACGTCCTGACTTTC. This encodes CASSPGAGPGANVLTF.

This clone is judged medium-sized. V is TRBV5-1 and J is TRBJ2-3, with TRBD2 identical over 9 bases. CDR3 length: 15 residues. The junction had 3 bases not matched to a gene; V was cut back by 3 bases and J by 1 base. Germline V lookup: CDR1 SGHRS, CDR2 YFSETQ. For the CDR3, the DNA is TGCGCCAGCAGCTCCTTAGCGGGAGGCACAGATACGCAGTATTTT. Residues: CASSSLAGGTDTQYF. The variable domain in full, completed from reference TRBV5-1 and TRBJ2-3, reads KAGVTQTPRYLIKTRGQQVTLSCSPISGHRSVSWYQQTPGQGLQFLFEYFSETQRNKGNFPGRFSGRQFSNSRSEMNVSTLELGDSALYLCASSSLAGGTDTQYFGPGTRLTVL.

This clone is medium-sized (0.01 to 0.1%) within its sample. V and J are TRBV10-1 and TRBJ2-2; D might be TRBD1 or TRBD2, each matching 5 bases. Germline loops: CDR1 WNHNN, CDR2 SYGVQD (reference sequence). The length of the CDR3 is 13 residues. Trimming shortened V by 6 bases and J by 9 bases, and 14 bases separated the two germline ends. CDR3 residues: CASSQRSGRELFF. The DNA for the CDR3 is TGCGCCAGCAGCCAGCGTTCGGGGCGGGAGCTGTTTTTT.

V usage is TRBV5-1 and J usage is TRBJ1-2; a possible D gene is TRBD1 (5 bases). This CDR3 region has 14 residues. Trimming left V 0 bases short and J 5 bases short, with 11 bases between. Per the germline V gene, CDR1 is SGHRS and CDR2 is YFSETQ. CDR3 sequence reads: CASSLVAGPYGYTF. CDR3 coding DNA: TGCGCCAGCAGCTTGGTGGCAGGGCCTTATGGCTACACCTTC.

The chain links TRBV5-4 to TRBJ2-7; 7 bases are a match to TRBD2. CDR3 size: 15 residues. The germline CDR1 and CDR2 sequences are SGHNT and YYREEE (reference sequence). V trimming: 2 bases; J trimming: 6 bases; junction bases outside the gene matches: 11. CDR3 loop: CASSLLEGLNGEQYF. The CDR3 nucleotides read TGTGCCAGCAGCTTACTTGAGGGACTAAACGGCGAGCAGTACTTC.

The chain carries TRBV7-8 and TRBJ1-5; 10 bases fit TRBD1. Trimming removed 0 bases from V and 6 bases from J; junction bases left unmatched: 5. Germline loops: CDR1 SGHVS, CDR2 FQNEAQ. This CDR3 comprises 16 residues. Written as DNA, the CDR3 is TGTGCCAGCAGCTTAGCGGAAAGGGACAGGGGTCAGCCCCAGCATTTT. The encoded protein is CASSLAERDRGQPQHF.

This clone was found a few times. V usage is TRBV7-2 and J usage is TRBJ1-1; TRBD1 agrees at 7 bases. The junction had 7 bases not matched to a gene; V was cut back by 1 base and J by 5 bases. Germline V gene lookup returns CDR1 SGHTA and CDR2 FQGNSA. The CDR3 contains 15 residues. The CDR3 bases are TGTGCCAGCAGCTTAGACAGGGGCTTGTTGACTGAAGCTTTCTTT. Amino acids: CASSLDRGLLTEAFF. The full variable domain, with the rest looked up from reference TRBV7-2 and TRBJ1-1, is GAGVSQSPSNKVTEKGKDVELRCDPISGHTALYWYRQSLGQGLEFLIYFQGNSAPDKSGLPSDRFSAERTGGSVSTLTIQRTQQEDSAVYLCASSLDRGLLTEAFFGQGTRLTVV.

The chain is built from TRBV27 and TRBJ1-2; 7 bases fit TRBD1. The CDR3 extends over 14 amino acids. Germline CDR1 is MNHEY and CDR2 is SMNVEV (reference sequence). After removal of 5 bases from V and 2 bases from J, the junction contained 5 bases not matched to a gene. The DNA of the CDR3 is TGTGCCAGCAGTAAGACAGGGCGGAACTATGGCTACACCTTC. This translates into CASSKTGRNYGYTF.

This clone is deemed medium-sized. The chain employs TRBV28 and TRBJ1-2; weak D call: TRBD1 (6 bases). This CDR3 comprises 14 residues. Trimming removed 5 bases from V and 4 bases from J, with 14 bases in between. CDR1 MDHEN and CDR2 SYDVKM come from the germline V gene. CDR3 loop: CASSGHREGYGYTF. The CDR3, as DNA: TGTGCCAGCAGTGGACACAGGGAGGGCTATGGCTACACCTTC.

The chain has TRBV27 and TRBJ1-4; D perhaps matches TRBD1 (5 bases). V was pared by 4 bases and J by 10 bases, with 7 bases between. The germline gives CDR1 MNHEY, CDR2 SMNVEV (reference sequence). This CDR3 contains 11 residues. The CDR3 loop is CASSWGGKLFF. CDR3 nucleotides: TGTGCCAGCAGTTGGGGGGGAAAACTGTTTTTT.

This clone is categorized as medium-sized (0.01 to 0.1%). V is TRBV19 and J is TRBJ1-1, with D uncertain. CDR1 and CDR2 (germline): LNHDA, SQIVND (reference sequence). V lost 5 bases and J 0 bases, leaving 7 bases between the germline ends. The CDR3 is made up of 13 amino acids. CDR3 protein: CASSANLNTEAFF. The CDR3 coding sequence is TGTGCCAGTAGTGCGAACTTGAACACTGAAGCTTTCTTT.

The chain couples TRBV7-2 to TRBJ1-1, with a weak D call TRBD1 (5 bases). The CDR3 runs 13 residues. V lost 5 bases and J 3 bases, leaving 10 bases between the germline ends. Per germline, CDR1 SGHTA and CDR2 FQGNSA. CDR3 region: CASSQGAHTEAFF. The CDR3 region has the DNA TGTGCCAGCAGCCAGGGTGCCCACACTGAAGCTTTCTTT.

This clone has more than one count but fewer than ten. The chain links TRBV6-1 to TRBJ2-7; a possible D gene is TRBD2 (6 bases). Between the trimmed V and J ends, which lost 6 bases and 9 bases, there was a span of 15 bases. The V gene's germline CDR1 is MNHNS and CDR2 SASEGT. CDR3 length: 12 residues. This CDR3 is CASSLPLGGQYF. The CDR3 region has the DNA TGTGCCAGCAGCCTACCTCTGGGGGGGCAGTACTTC.

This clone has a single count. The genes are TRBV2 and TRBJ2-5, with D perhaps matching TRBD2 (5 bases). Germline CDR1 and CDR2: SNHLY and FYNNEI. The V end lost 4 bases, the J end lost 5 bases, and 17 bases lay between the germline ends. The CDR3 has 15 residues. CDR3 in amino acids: CASSGVTSNLETQYF. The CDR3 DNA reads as TGTGCCAGCAGTGGAGTTACTAGTAATTTGGAGACCCAGTACTTC. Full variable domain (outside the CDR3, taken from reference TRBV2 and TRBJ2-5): EPEVTQTPSHQVTQMGQEVILRCVPISNHLYFYWYRQILGQKVEFLVSFYNNEISEKSEIFDDQFSVERPDGSNFTLKIRSTKLEDSAMYFCASSGVTSNLETQYFGPGTRLLVL.

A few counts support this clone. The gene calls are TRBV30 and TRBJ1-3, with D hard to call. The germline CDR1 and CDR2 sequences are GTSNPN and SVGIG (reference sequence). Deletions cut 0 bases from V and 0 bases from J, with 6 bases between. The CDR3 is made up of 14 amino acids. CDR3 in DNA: TGTGCCTGGAGTGTATCCCGCTCTGGAAACACCATATATTTT. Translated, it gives CAWSVSRSGNTIYF.

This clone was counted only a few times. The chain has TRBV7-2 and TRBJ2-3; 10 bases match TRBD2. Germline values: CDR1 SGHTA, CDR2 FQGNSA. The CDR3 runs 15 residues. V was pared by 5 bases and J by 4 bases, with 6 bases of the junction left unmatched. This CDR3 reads CASSALLAGSDTQYF. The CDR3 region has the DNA TGTGCCAGCAGCGCTTTACTAGCGGGATCAGATACGCAGTATTTT. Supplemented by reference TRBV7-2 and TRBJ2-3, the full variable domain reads GAGVSQSPSNKVTEKGKDVELRCDPISGHTALYWYRQSLGQGLEFLIYFQGNSAPDKSGLPSDRFSAERTGGSVSTLTIQRTQQEDSAVYLCASSALLAGSDTQYFGPGTRLTVL.

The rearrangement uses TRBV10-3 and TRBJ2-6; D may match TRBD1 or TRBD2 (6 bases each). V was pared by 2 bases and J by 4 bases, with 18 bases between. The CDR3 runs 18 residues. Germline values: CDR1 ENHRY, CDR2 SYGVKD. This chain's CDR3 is CAISENVGGQVGANVLTF. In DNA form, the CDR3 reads TGTGCCATCAGTGAGAATGTGGGGGGCCAGGTGGGGGCCAACGTCCTGACTTTC.

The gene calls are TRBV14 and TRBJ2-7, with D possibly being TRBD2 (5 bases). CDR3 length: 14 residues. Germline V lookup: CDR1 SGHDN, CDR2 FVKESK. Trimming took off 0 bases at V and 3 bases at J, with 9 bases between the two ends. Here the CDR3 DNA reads TGTGCCAGCAGCCAAGATCAGCGGCACTACGAGCAGTACTTC. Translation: CASSQDQRHYEQYF.

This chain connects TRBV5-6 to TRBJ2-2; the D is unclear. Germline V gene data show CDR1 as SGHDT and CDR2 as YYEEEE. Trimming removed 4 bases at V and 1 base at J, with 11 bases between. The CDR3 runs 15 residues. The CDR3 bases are TGTGCCAGCAGCCCCATGTTGGTGAACACCGGGGAGCTGTTTTTT. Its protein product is CASSPMLVNTGELFF.

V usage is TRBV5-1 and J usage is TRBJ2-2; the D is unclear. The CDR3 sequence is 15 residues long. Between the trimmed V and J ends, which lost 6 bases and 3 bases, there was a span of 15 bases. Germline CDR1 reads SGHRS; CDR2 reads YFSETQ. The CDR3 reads CASTKTVQDTGELFF. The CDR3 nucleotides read TGCGCCAGCACCAAGACGGTTCAAGACACCGGGGAGCTGTTTTTT.

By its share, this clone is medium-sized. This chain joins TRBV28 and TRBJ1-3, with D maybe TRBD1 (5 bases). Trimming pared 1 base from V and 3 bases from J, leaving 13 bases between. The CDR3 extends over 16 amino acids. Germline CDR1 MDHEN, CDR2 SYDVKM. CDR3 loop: CASSLFDRDGGNTIYF. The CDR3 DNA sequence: TGTGCCAGCAGTTTATTTGACCGGGACGGTGGAAACACCATATATTTT. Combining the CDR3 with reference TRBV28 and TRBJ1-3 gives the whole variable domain DVKVTQSSRYLVKRTGEKVFLECVQDMDHENMFWYRQDPGLGLRLIYFSYDVKMKEKGDIPEGYSVSREKKERFSLILESASTNQTSMYLCASSLFDRDGGNTIYFGEGSWLTVV.

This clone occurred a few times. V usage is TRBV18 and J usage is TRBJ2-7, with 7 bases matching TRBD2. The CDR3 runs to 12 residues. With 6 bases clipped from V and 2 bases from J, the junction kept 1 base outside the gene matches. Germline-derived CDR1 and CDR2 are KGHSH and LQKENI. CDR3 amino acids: CASSGGTYEQYF. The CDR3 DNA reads TGTGCCAGCTCGGGAGGGACCTACGAGCAGTACTTC.

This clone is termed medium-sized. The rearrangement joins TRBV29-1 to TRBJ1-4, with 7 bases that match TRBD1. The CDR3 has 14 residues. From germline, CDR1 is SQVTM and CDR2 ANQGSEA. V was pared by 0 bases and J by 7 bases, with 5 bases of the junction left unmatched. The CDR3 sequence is CSVEESGTAEKLFF. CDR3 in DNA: TGCAGCGTTGAAGAGTCTGGGACAGCTGAAAAACTGTTTTTT.